These 20 T cell receptor beta chains share one sample of origin, sequenced in a study of human T cells and chemical hapten exposure. As for time point: patch test 1, 2 weeks after DPC sensitization. Treatment denoted: therapeutic diphenylcyclopropenone sensitization with weekly scalp DPC. TCRdb re-analysed the RACE reads in MiXCR, keeping a single row per CDR3 protein. The sample carries 300,000 to 450,000 distinct CDR3 sequences, approximately 4.4% recorded once. Sequenced here: whole blood, sampled in connection with sensitization to the hapten diphenylcyclopropenone (DPC). The origin of the receptors is a woman between 50 and 59 years old with alopecia areata. Some clones in this sample may be carry-over from other donors' samples.

This clonotype was seen many times. The chain's CDR3 is CASSPNDRANTEAFF. The CDR3 nucleotides read TGTGCCAGCAGCCCTAACGACAGGGCGAACACTGAAGCTTTCTTT. The chain links TRBV5-8 to TRBJ1-1; TRBD1 matches 7 bases. This CDR3 region has 15 residues. Trimming took 4 bases from V and 1 from J; bases not matched to a gene: 7. The germline gives CDR1 SGHTS, CDR2 YDEGEE.

This clonotype showed up many times. This chain uses TRBV14 with TRBJ2-5; D remains unclear. The germline V and J ends were trimmed by 3 bases and 7 bases, with 9 bases remaining between them. Germline V gene lookup returns CDR1 SGHDN and CDR2 FVKESK. CDR3 length: 12 residues. This CDR3 is CASSQDWGTQYF. CDR3 DNA sequence: TGTGCCAGCAGCCAGGATTGGGGGACCCAGTACTTC.

This clonotype came up many times. The chain uses TRBV12-3 or TRBV12-4 and TRBJ1-5; 10 bases align to TRBD1. The V gene end was trimmed by 3 bases and the J gene end by 5 bases; junction bases not matched to a gene: 4. The CDR3 runs 15 residues. The CDR3 here is CASSLWDRGHQPQHF. CDR3 nucleotides: TGTGCCAGCAGTTTGTGGGACAGGGGTCATCAGCCCCAGCATTTT.

This clonotype was found many times. The V and J genes are TRBV7-2 and TRBJ1-1; 10 bases match TRBD1. Germline V gene lookup returns CDR1 SGHTA and CDR2 FQGNSA. With 0 bases clipped from V and 5 bases from J, the junction kept 3 bases outside the gene matches. This CDR3 has 15 residues. The CDR3: CASSLAGTGVTEAFF. DNA for the CDR3: TGTGCCAGCAGCTTAGCCGGGACAGGGGTTACTGAAGCTTTCTTT.

The sample holds many counts of this clonotype. This chain joins TRBV12-5 and TRBJ1-1; TRBD1 matches at 10 bases. From germline, CDR1 is LGHNT and CDR2 FRNRAP. The CDR3 runs 17 residues. V gave up 5 bases and J gave up 0 bases; unmatched junction bases: 9. This chain's CDR3 is CASGPAGTGVMNTEAFF. The CDR3 DNA sequence: TGTGCTAGTGGTCCCGCCGGGACAGGGGTCATGAACACTGAAGCTTTCTTT.

The sample holds many counts of this clonotype. J is TRBJ2-7 and V is TRBV27; 10 bases match TRBD1. The CDR3 loop spans 14 amino acids. Trimming took 6 bases from V and 3 from J; bases not matched to a gene: 5. The germline V gene has CDR1 MNHEY and CDR2 SMNVEV (reference sequence). CDR3 in amino acids: CASRIGTGDYEQYF. In DNA, the CDR3 is TGTGCCAGCAGGATTGGGACAGGGGACTACGAGCAGTACTTC.

This rearrangement joins TRBV20-1 to TRBJ1-2, with a possible D match to TRBD1 (5 bases). This CDR3 is built from 13 residues. Trimming left V 3 bases short and J 7 bases short, with 15 bases between. The germline V gene has CDR1 DFQATT and CDR2 SNEGSKA (reference sequence). CDR3 region: CSASAGAGVGYTF. In DNA form, the CDR3 reads TGCAGTGCTAGCGCCGGGGCCGGCGTTGGCTACACCTTC.

There are many counts of this clonotype. The rearrangement joins TRBV6-5 to TRBJ2-7, with 9 positions matching TRBD2. J gave up 5 bases and V 4 bases, and 6 bases lay outside the gene matches. The CDR3 covers 14 residues. Germline CDR1 reads MNHEY; CDR2 reads SVGAGI. CDR3 bases: TGTGCCAGCAGTTCCGGGACTAGCAGCGACGAGCAGTACTTC. It codes for CASSSGTSSDEQYF.

In this sample, this clonotype turned up many times. The gene calls are TRBV12-3 or TRBV12-4 and TRBJ2-7; TRBD2 is a possible D gene (5 bases). The CDR3 loop spans 13 amino acids. The ends were cut back, 1 base at V and 6 bases at J, with 10 bases in the middle. The CDR3 protein is CASSLGGLVEQYF. DNA of the CDR3: TGTGCCAGCAGTTTAGGCGGGCTCGTCGAGCAGTACTTC.

The sample holds many counts of this clonotype. This chain links TRBV6-1 with TRBJ2-1, with D perhaps TRBD2 (6 bases). The CDR3 spans 15 residues. V lost 8 bases and J lost 0, with 14 bases in between. In germline, CDR1 is MNHNS, CDR2 SASEGT. The CDR3 sequence is CASGGAGSSYNEQFF. The CDR3 coding sequence is TGTGCCAGCGGTGGGGCGGGGAGCTCCTACAATGAGCAGTTCTTC.

This clonotype showed up many times. This chain links TRBV12-3 or TRBV12-4 with TRBJ2-3; 10 bases map to TRBD2. The CDR3 covers 19 residues. After removal of 4 bases from V and 2 bases from J, the junction contained 15 bases not matched to a gene. Here the CDR3 reads CASSSGSSGRAFFTDTQYF. The CDR3 coding sequence is TGTGCCAGCAGTTCAGGATCGAGCGGGAGGGCCTTTTTCACAGATACGCAGTATTTT.

This clonotype was seen many times. The chain is built from TRBV27 and TRBJ1-2; D may be TRBD1 (6 bases). Trimming removed 6 bases from V and 4 bases from J, with 15 bases in between. The CDR3 has 14 residues. Per germline, CDR1 MNHEY and CDR2 SMNVEV (reference sequence). The CDR3 sequence is CASSSGEVPYGYTF. The DNA for the CDR3 is TGTGCCAGCAGCTCAGGGGAGGTCCCCTATGGCTACACCTTC.

This clonotype has ten or more counts. This sequence joins TRBV18 and TRBJ1-2; the D gene is possibly TRBD1 (6 bases). This CDR3 spans 14 amino acids. The V end was cut by 4 bases, the J end by 4 bases, with 13 bases between. CDR1 and CDR2 from the germline V gene are KGHSH and LQKENI. Written as DNA, the CDR3 is TGTGCCAGCTCACAGGGGGAAGTGGTCTATGGCTACACCTTC. Its translation is CASSQGEVVYGYTF.

This clonotype was recorded at least ten times. The gene calls are TRBV29-1 and TRBJ1-1, with D hard to call. CDR1 and CDR2 from the germline V gene are SQVTM and ANQGSEA. This CDR3 has 13 residues. The V gene lost 5 bases and the J gene lost 0 bases, with 10 bases spanning the gap. CDR3 DNA sequence: TGCAGCGTTCAACAGAATGTGAACACTGAAGCTTTCTTT. Translation gives CSVQQNVNTEAFF.

There are a few counts of this clonotype. The rearrangement links TRBV3-1 to TRBJ1-4; D is unresolved. Trimming pared 7 bases from V and 7 bases from J, leaving 28 bases between. Germline CDR1 and CDR2: LGHDT and YNNKEL (reference sequence). CDR3 length: 18 residues. The CDR3 region is CASTPRAPAGSDVEKLFF. The CDR3, as DNA: TGTGCCAGCACGCCCCGGGCCCCCGCGGGGAGCGATGTTGAAAAACTGTTTTTT.

In its sample, this clonotype was seen many times. This chain links TRBV5-1 with TRBJ1-5; D possibly corresponds to TRBD1 (6 bases). This CDR3 spans 15 amino acids. Germline V CDR1 and CDR2: SGHRS, YFSETQ. Trimming stripped 1 base from V and 4 bases from J, with 12 bases between. The CDR3 DNA is TGCGCCAGCAGCTTGAACGGGGGGGCAAATCAGCCCCAGCATTTT. Translated: CASSLNGGANQPQHF.

This clonotype has at least ten counts. The rearrangement uses TRBV28 and TRBJ2-4; 10 positions match TRBD2. The CDR3 sequence is 14 residues long. After removal of 6 bases from V and 1 base from J, the junction contained 0 bases not matched to a gene. Germline V lookup: CDR1 MDHEN, CDR2 SYDVKM. The CDR3 nucleotides read TGTGCCAGCAGAGCGGGAGGGGCCAAAAACATTCAGTACTTC. This translates into CASRAGGAKNIQYF.

This clonotype has just a few counts. DNA of the CDR3: TGTGCCAGTAGTCCGAGAGGGACAGGGGGGGTCGAGACCCAGTACTTC. This sequence encodes CASSPRGTGGVETQYF. J is TRBJ2-5 and V is TRBV19; 11 bases fit TRBD1. With 5 bases clipped from V and 5 bases from J, the junction kept 10 bases outside the gene matches. The CDR3 contains 16 residues. From germline, CDR1 is LNHDA and CDR2 SQIVND (reference sequence).

CDR3 DNA: TGCGCCAGCAGCTTGGGCCCGGATTACAATGAGCAGTTCTTC. Translated: CASSLGPDYNEQFF. The chain joins TRBV5-1 to TRBJ2-1, with no clear D. Looked up from germline, CDR1 is SGHRS and CDR2 is YFSETQ. V was pared by 0 bases and J by 4 bases, with 8 bases between. The CDR3 is 14 residues long.

This clonotype appeared a few times. The chain is built from TRBV25-1 and TRBJ2-7; no reliable D call. Trimming left V 4 bases short and J 2 bases short, with 9 bases between. The CDR3 is made up of 13 amino acids. CDR1 MGHDK and CDR2 SYGVNS come from the germline V gene. The CDR3, as DNA: TGTGCCAGCAGTGTGAACCCAACCTACGAGCAGTACTTC. Translation gives CASSVNPTYEQYF.